The present entry profiles one TCR beta chain with its context. These data originate in a study of blood T cells in healthy people across ages. Germline values: CDR1 MNHEY, CDR2 SMNVEV (reference sequence). V shed 5 bases and J 4 bases; nucleotides not matched to a gene: 8. There are 16 residues in the CDR3. Using a J-beta primer mix together with a sample-barcoded 5' primer, a second PCR was run for about 6 to 11 cycles. Every molecule of cDNA carried a tag from a template-switch adaptor with 12 random nucleotides. TCRdb re-analysed the 5' RACE reads in MiXCR, keeping a single row per CDR3 protein. The table includes about 970,000 distinct CDR3 sequences, 45% to 60% detected once.

The V gene is TRBV27, the J gene TRBJ2-1, with TRBD2 identical over 10 bases. The source material was blood. The source of this sequence is a woman aged 60-75 years in good health. CDR3 in amino acids: CASSATSGTWYNEQFF. The CDR3 nucleotides read TGTGCCAGCAGTGCAACTAGCGGGACTTGGTACAATGAGCAGTTCTTC.